This T cell receptor (beta chain) came from a study of cytomegalovirus exposure and HLA in healthy donors. This clone has only one observation. The CDR3 consists of 16 residues. From germline, CDR1 is MNHEY and CDR2 SVGAGI. The trim removed 0 bases at V and 3 bases at J, leaving 5 bases unmatched. Use of 60 Vbeta and 13 Jbeta primers characterized the PCR. Here immunoSEQ multiplex PCR was the method, and the copy in TCRdb shows in-frame clones only, minus some. This table holds approximately 39,000 clones, approximately 74% found once. The sequence derives from a young man in good health and CMV-seronegative. The material sequenced was PBMCs. The V call is TRBV6-5, the J call TRBJ1-5; 7 bases fit TRBD1. CDR3 sequence reads: CASSYSGQLNNQPQHF. CDR3 bases: TGTGCCAGCAGTTACTCGGGACAGTTAAACAATCAGCCCCAGCATTTT.